This TCR beta chain was obtained from a study of molecular identifiers for immune sequencing clone quantification. TCRdb re-derived calls from the PCR reads in MiXCR, one entry per CDR3 protein. The profile shows more than 450,000 distinct CDR3 sequences, around 25% of them singletons. The table lists this clonotype with a few counts. Sorting captured naive CD8 T cells as CD8+CD4-CCR7+CD45RA+. This CDR3 is 17 amino acids long. Germline values: CDR1 SEHNR, CDR2 FQNEAQ (reference sequence). With V trimmed by 7 bases and J by 1 base, 12 bases remained unmatched. This receptor was obtained from a human donor in good health. Some libraries in this study had Jurkat cell RNA spiked in. This chain links TRBV7-9 with TRBJ1-1, with 10 bases that match TRBD1. Sequenced: naive CD8+ T cells from blood, with Jurkat cell RNA spiked in. Subset denoted: FACS-sorted CD8+CD4-CCR7+CD45RA+ naive T cells. The CDR3 DNA follows: TGTGCCAGCAACTCCGAGGGACAGGGGAGGACGAACACTGAAGCTTTCTTT. Translated: CASNSEGQGRTNTEAFF.